Below are 16 T cell receptor beta chains sequenced from a single sample in a study of shared clonotypes between healthy human individuals. Generated by immunoSEQ multiplex PCR, the TCRdb table keeps only in-frame clones and is missing some. The sample lists about 2.4 million clones; approximately 93% were seen once. Sequencing input: naive CD4+ T cells from PBMCs. Subset in this sample: CD45RA+ positively selected. Receptors originate from a man between 18 and 29 years old in good health. Some clones in this sample may be carry-over from other donors' samples.

The table lists this clone with a count of one. The chain recombines TRBV30 with TRBJ2-4; tentative D call: TRBD1 (6 bases). This CDR3 has 15 amino acids. Germline V gene lookup returns CDR1 GTSNPN and CDR2 SVGIG (reference sequence). Trimming left V 3 bases short and J 0 bases short, with 12 bases between. The CDR3 region is CAWSAYREAKNIQYF. The CDR3 nucleotides are TGTGCCTGGAGCGCATACAGGGAAGCCAAAAACATTCAGTACTTC.

Points on this clone: Other DNA sequences in the sample encode the same CDR3. This chain connects TRBV5-1 to TRBJ2-3, with 10 bases matching TRBD1. The CDR3 loop spans 15 amino acids. Trimming removed 0 bases from V and 3 bases from J; junction bases left unmatched: 1. Per the germline V gene, CDR1 is SGHRS and CDR2 is YFSETQ. CDR3: CASSLGDRGTDTQYF. CDR3 nucleotides: TGCGCCAGCAGCTTGGGGGACAGGGGTACAGATACGCAGTATTTT.

This chain joins TRBV5-1 and TRBJ1-4; maybe TRBD1 (5 bases). The CDR3 length is 14 residues. V gave up 5 bases and J gave up 8 bases, with 16 bases separating them. Germline assignment: CDR1 SGHRS and CDR2 YFSETQ. This CDR3 is CASSNQGGREKLFF. The CDR3 DNA reads as TGCGCCAGCAGTAATCAGGGAGGGAGAGAAAAACTGTTTTTT.

J is TRBJ1-3 and V is TRBV28, with D uncertain. Looked up from germline, CDR1 is MDHEN and CDR2 is SYDVKM. This CDR3 contains 16 residues. The V end lost 6 bases, the J end lost 0 bases, and 15 bases lay between the germline ends. The CDR3 loop is CASRVSRPGSGNTIYF. The CDR3 nucleotides read TGTGCCAGCAGGGTTTCGCGACCGGGCTCTGGAAACACCATATATTTT.

The chain is built from TRBV25-1 and TRBJ2-7, with 10 nucleotides matching TRBD2. CDR3 length: 16 amino acids. J gave up 2 bases and V 7 bases, and 11 bases lay outside the gene matches. Germline values: CDR1 MGHDK, CDR2 SYGVNS. Written as DNA, the CDR3 is TGTGCCAGCAACGAGCCGGGACTAGCGTTTACCTACGAGCAGTACTTC. Translated, it gives CASNEPGLAFTYEQYF.

The count of this clone is one. CDR3 protein: CASKTGVGYGYTF. Written as DNA, the CDR3 is TGTGCCAGCAAGACAGGGGTGGGCTATGGCTACACCTTC. The chain carries TRBV28 and TRBJ1-2, with 8 bases matching TRBD1. The CDR3 runs 13 residues. Germline CDR1 is MDHEN and CDR2 is SYDVKM. V trimming: 7 bases; J trimming: 4 bases; junction bases outside the gene matches: 5.

The chain uses TRBV10-3 and TRBJ2-1; 9 positions match TRBD1. The CDR3 loop spans 16 amino acids. Per germline, CDR1 ENHRY and CDR2 SYGVKD. Germline trimming cut 6 bases from V and 4 bases from J; bases unmatched to any gene: 10. The CDR3 nucleotides read TGTGCCATCAGAAGGACAGGGGAGAAGGGGTACAATGAGCAGTTCTTC. This codes for CAIRRTGEKGYNEQFF.

The CDR3 region is CASSLIGGNTGELFF. CDR3 nucleotide sequence: TGCGCCAGCAGCTTGATTGGAGGGAACACCGGGGAGCTGTTTTTT. The chain has TRBV5-1 and TRBJ2-2; D is possibly TRBD2 (5 bases). CDR1 and CDR2 (germline): SGHRS, YFSETQ. The CDR3 has 15 residues. The ends were cut back, 1 base at V and 1 base at J, with 8 bases in the middle.

As DNA, the CDR3 is TGCAGTGCCCACCAGGGGGCTGGCTACACCTTC. Its translation is CSAHQGAGYTF. The chain combines TRBV20-1 with TRBJ1-2, with TRBD1 identical over 8 bases. The junction had 4 bases not matched to a gene; V was cut back by 6 bases and J by 7 bases. The CDR3 has 11 residues. Per the germline V gene, CDR1 is DFQATT and CDR2 is SNEGSKA (reference sequence).

This clone was detected once. The V call is TRBV6-4, the J call TRBJ2-2; TRBD1 might be the D (5 bases). Trimming took off 4 bases at V and 1 base at J, with 7 bases between the two ends. CDR1 is MRHNA and CDR2 is SNTAGT in the germline V gene. The CDR3 spans 14 residues. CDR3 residues: CASSAGWNTGELFF. In nucleotides, the CDR3 is TGTGCCAGCAGTGCAGGGTGGAACACCGGGGAGCTGTTTTTT.

V usage is TRBV18 and J usage is TRBJ2-3; 13 nucleotides align to TRBD2. The CDR3 consists of 15 residues. Germline V CDR1 and CDR2: KGHSH, LQKENI. The V segment lost 8 bases and the J segment 2 bases; nucleotides outside the gene matches: 4. The CDR3 DNA reads TGTGCCAGCCGACTAGCGGGAGGTTACACAGATACGCAGTATTTT. Translated, it gives CASRLAGGYTDTQYF.

This chain connects TRBV19 to TRBJ2-7; D remains ambiguous. Per the germline V gene, CDR1 is LNHDA and CDR2 is SQIVND (reference sequence). Trimming shortened V by 6 bases and J by 7 bases, and 13 bases separated the two germline ends. This CDR3 has 12 residues. CDR3 amino acids: CASSRLSEEQYF. CDR3 DNA sequence: TGTGCCAGTAGCCGTCTTTCGGAGGAGCAGTACTTC.

V is TRBV10-3 and J is TRBJ1-2; 7 bases align to TRBD1. The CDR3 has 16 amino acids. The J segment lost 8 bases and the V segment lost 6 bases, leaving 18 bases of the junction unmatched. Germline loops: CDR1 ENHRY, CDR2 SYGVKD. DNA for the CDR3: TGTGCCATCAGGGATTCCTCAGGGGGACAAAACTGGGGCTACACCTTC. It translates to CAIRDSSGGQNWGYTF.

The chain employs TRBV6-6 and TRBJ2-7; D call uncertain. CDR1 and CDR2 (germline): MNHNY, SVGAGI (reference sequence). The CDR3 loop spans 16 amino acids. Trimming shortened V by 0 bases and J by 1 base, and 13 bases separated the two germline ends. In DNA form, the CDR3 reads TGTGCCAGCAGTTACTCGGTATTTCAGGCGTCCTACGAGCAGTACTTC. It translates to CASSYSVFQASYEQYF.

The chain couples TRBV10-1 to TRBJ2-3, with 8 bases lining up with TRBD2. The trim removed 0 bases at V and 0 bases at J, leaving 5 bases unmatched. Germline CDR1 WNHNN, CDR2 SYGVQD (reference sequence). The CDR3 spans 17 residues. The CDR3 DNA sequence: TGCGCCAGCAGTGAGTCTGGTAGCGGGGTGAGCACAGATACGCAGTATTTT. Protein: CASSESGSGVSTDTQYF.

The rearrangement joins TRBV7-2 to TRBJ2-7; TRBD1 might be the D (5 bases). V lost 4 bases, J lost 1 base, and 14 bases lay in between. Germline lookup yields CDR1 SGHTA and CDR2 FQGNSA. This CDR3 is 15 amino acids long. The CDR3 DNA follows: TGTGCCAGCAGCTCCGGACCCGCAGGGTCCTACGAGCAGTACTTC. It codes for CASSSGPAGSYEQYF.